This record covers a single TCR beta chain. No cognate antigen has been identified for it. It has no much larger one-base neighbor in the sample; base qualities were not kept. The CDR3 regions of human TCRbeta chains were analyzed by immunosequencing. Under the source paper's analysis protocol: TCRs in the repertoires were compared against a reference library of SARS-CoV-2-specific TCRs that had been generated with the MIRA antigen-specificity platform. Breadth meant the fraction of unique TCRs that were SARS-CoV-2-associated, whereas depth meant the fraction of total T cells that were SARS-CoV-2-associated. Each spike-specific TCR was assigned to its reactive spike region and to a CD4 or CD8 class using the MIRA data. Log10-transformed breadth and depth values were compared by one-way ANOVA with Sidak's multiple comparisons tests. Here the immuneACCESS table is served through TCRdb, limited to in-frame sequences with V and J called. Missing clones are a known gap in these copies; in checked studies unresolved V genes cover under half, and the rest lacks a known reason. That table gives V, J and clone size, and the DNA gave D and trimming. The sample table lists some 140,000 clones, 92% of them with a count of one. The ten largest account for approximately 2% of the sample.

The time point label, as the study defines it: baseline before first vaccination. The vaccinee samples were drawn from two UK trials, COV001 and COV002, one of which was a single-blind randomized controlled phase 2/3 trial testing AZD1222 (ChAdOx1 nCoV-19) in healthy adults. For TCRbeta chain sequencing, PBMC samples from trial participants were taken at day 0 and at day 28 after the second dose. This sample is part of a study of T cell responses to AZD1222 COVID-19 vaccine (dated by TCRdb to the early 2020s). Broadly, across the study: AZD1222 recipients whose second dose came at about 4 weeks and those whose second dose came at about 12 weeks were combined into one group, since spike-specific TCR depth and breadth did not differ between the two schedules. Trial participants were enrolled into age subgroups of 18-55, 56-69 and 70-plus years, which contained about 150, 27 and 61 TCR-sequenced participants, respectively. A total of just over 230 trial participants underwent TCR sequencing, of whom 207 had received two doses of AZD1222 and some 25 had received two doses of the MenACWY control vaccine. Overall study outcomes, separate from this receptor: Because no samples from the day 14 peak response were available, repertoires could be characterized only after the peak T cell response. Most participants were white British and females outnumbered males, and the authors suggested that clonal diversity may have been underestimated. After two AZD1222 doses, spike-specific TCR breadth and depth were significantly higher than at day 0 and than in MenACWY recipients. Conclusions about previously exposed vaccinees were limited because only six AZD1222 recipients were SARS-CoV-2 seropositive at baseline. The 56-69-year group was small, and its depth increase did not reach significance, likely because of low power. Reportedly, close to half of the unique spike-specific TCRs recognized epitopes lying outside the regions that are mutated in the B.1.351 and B.1.1.7 variants. The whole spike protein was spanned by vaccine-associated CD4 TCRs, and dominant responses were seen in regions 160-218 and 743-854.

CDR1 is given as DFQATT and CDR2 as SNEGSKA, both from the germline V gene (reference sequence). The CDR3, cysteine through phenylalanine, is 13 amino acids long. Just the 39-base CDR3 DNA is kept, in frame starting at base 1. Relative to germline, V is missing 3 bases and J is missing 7 bases, with 8 bases of the junction outside any gene match. Sequencing was performed on peripheral blood, taken on day 0 of AZD1222 vaccination. The source of this sequence is an adult in good health. The rearranged segments are TRBV20-1 and TRBJ1-1; 7 nucleotides in the junction match TRBD1. This receptor has the CDR3 CSASGTVGDEAFF. The DNA sequence follows: TGCAGTGCTAGTGGGACAGTCGGGGATGAAGCTTTCTTT.